Below, 28 T cell receptor beta chains from the same sample are listed, as sequenced in a study of vaccination effects on CD4 cells after COVID-19. The ViraFEST assay expanded antigen-specific CD4+ T cells with viral peptide pools before sequencing. When less than 13 days of culture had elapsed, CD4+ T cells were isolated. What these receptors recognize is not known. Only in-frame clones appear in the TCRdb table, and some are missing; sequencing was by immunoSEQ multiplex PCR. The table includes over 55,000 clones, roughly 79% detected once. This specimen consisted of CD4+ T cells from PBMCs cultured with HCoV-229E spike peptides, obtained before COVID-19 vaccination. These receptors were taken from a human donor who received a COVID-19 vaccine.

In this sample, this clone turned up once. Here the CDR3 DNA reads TGTGCCAGTAGTCCCATCGGGACTATAGTAGATACGCAGTATTTT. This encodes CASSPIGTIVDTQYF. The chain couples TRBV19 to TRBJ2-3; 7 bases match TRBD2. Germline V gene sequence: CDR1 LNHDA, CDR2 SQIVND (reference sequence). The ends lost 5 bases at V and 5 bases at J; junction bases unmatched: 10. The CDR3 loop spans 15 amino acids.

The chain carries TRBV21-1 and TRBJ2-7; the table gives TRBD1 as D, unverified against the DNA. TRBV21-1 is given as a pseudogene. This CDR3 has 15 residues. CDR3 nucleotides: TGTGCCACCGGGACTGGGACAGGGGGTTCCTACGAGCAGTACGTC. The encoded protein is CATGTGTGGSYEQYV.

The chain has TRBV18 and TRBJ1-2; possibly TRBD1 for D (5 bases). CDR1 is KGHSH and CDR2 is LQKENI in the germline V gene. With 5 bases removed from V and 0 bases from J, the gap between germline ends came to 16 bases. The length of the CDR3 is 16 residues. CDR3 nucleotide sequence: TGTGCCAGCTCAGGACGCGGGACGGATACTAACTATGGCTACACCTTC. It encodes CASSGRGTDTNYGYTF.

CDR3 in DNA: TGTGCCAGCAGTTCCGGACAGGGTTGGCAGCCCCAGCATTTT. Amino acid sequence: CASSSGQGWQPQHF. This chain joins TRBV28 and TRBJ1-5; TRBD1 matches at 8 bases. V dropped 4 bases and J dropped 7; count of bases not matched to a gene: 6. The CDR3 spans 14 residues. Germline V gene lookup returns CDR1 MDHEN and CDR2 SYDVKM. The whole variable domain, filled in from reference TRBV28 and TRBJ1-5, reads DVKVTQSSRYLVKRTGEKVFLECVQDMDHENMFWYRQDPGLGLRLIYFSYDVKMKEKGDIPEGYSVSREKKERFSLILESASTNQTSMYLCASSSGQGWQPQHFGDGTRLSIL.

This clone was detected only once. CDR3 nucleotides: TGTGCCAGCAGTTACTCGGGGGGTAGTAACACCGGGGAGCTGTTTTTT. This gives the protein CASSYSGGSNTGELFF. The chain joins TRBV6-5 to TRBJ2-2; D perhaps matches TRBD2 (6 bases). CDR3 length equals 16 residues. V lost 0 bases to trimming and J lost 2 bases, with 10 bases between them. Germline assignment: CDR1 MNHEY and CDR2 SVGAGI.

Written as DNA, the CDR3 is TGTGCCAGCAGCTTAGTACCGGTATTAAACTATGGCTACACCTTC. Its translation is CASSLVPVLNYGYTF. The chain combines TRBV7-2 with TRBJ1-2; the D is unclear. The V and J ends lost 1 base and 2 bases respectively, with 11 bases between them. The CDR3 totals 15 residues. The germline V gene has CDR1 SGHTA and CDR2 FQGNSA.

The V gene is TRBV7-2, the J gene TRBJ2-3; TRBD2 is a possible D gene (5 bases). CDR1 and CDR2 from the germline V gene are SGHTA and FQGNSA. Trimming pared 1 base from V and 1 base from J, leaving 9 bases between. This CDR3 is built from 15 residues. The CDR3 coding sequence is TGTGCCAGCAGCTTAGACTTGCGGGGCACAGATACGCAGTATTTT. Translation: CASSLDLRGTDTQYF. Full variable domain (outside the CDR3, taken from reference TRBV7-2 and TRBJ2-3): GAGVSQSPSNKVTEKGKDVELRCDPISGHTALYWYRQSLGQGLEFLIYFQGNSAPDKSGLPSDRFSAERTGGSVSTLTIQRTQQEDSAVYLCASSLDLRGTDTQYFGPGTRLTVL.

This clone came up once. CDR3 coding DNA: TGTGCCTGGAGTAACACCCGCTTCTATGGCTACACCTTC. It specifies CAWSNTRFYGYTF. This chain uses TRBV30 with TRBJ1-2; D uncertain. CDR1 and CDR2 from the germline V gene are GTSNPN and SVGIG (reference sequence). The CDR3 runs 13 residues. Trimming removed 2 bases from V and 4 bases from J, with 11 bases in between.

The genes are TRBV6-6 and TRBJ2-2; 8 bases match TRBD1. Germline V CDR1 and CDR2: MNHNY, SVGAGI (reference sequence). Germline trimming cut 6 bases from V and 5 bases from J; bases unmatched to any gene: 5. The CDR3 has 14 amino acids. The CDR3 DNA reads as TGTGCCAGCAGGACAGGGGCGGGGACCGGGGAGCTGTTTTTT. Translated: CASRTGAGTGELFF.

The chain carries TRBV5-1 and TRBJ1-2; a weak D match, TRBD1 (6 bases). The ends were cut back, 0 bases at V and 4 bases at J, with 19 bases in the middle. The CDR3 runs 17 residues. Looked up from germline, CDR1 is SGHRS and CDR2 is YFSETQ. The CDR3 sequence is CASSLAGGGSHGYGYTF. CDR3 DNA: TGCGCCAGCAGCTTGGCCGGCGGGGGCAGTCATGGCTATGGCTACACCTTC.

The chain has TRBV30 and TRBJ2-1, with D unresolved. Germline V gives CDR1 GTSNPN, CDR2 SVGIG (reference sequence). Trimming removed 4 bases at V and 0 bases at J, with 10 bases between. CDR3 length: 14 amino acids. The CDR3 coding sequence is TGTGCCTGGACCCCTCCGAACTCCTACAATGAGCAGTTCTTC. It translates to CAWTPPNSYNEQFF.

V is TRBV5-1 and J is TRBJ1-4; D is uncertain. Trimming removed 4 bases at V and 3 bases at J, with 7 bases between. The CDR3 runs to 13 residues. The germline gives CDR1 SGHRS, CDR2 YFSETQ. CDR3 sequence reads: CASSREPNEKLFF. The CDR3 bases are TGCGCCAGCAGCAGGGAGCCTAATGAAAAACTGTTTTTT.

The CDR3 loop is CAWVGTGGNYGYTF. CDR3 DNA sequence: TGTGCCTGGGTAGGGACAGGGGGTAACTATGGCTACACCTTC. The chain employs TRBV30 and TRBJ1-2; 11 bases align to TRBD1. The CDR3 has 14 amino acids. Trimming took 5 bases from V and 1 from J; bases not matched to a gene: 3. Germline V gene lookup returns CDR1 GTSNPN and CDR2 SVGIG (reference sequence).

The V and J genes are TRBV6-6 and TRBJ2-2, with D uncertain. V lost 4 bases to trimming and J lost 2 bases, with 8 bases between them. Germline V gives CDR1 MNHNY, CDR2 SVGAGI (reference sequence). This CDR3 is 14 amino acids long. CDR3 DNA: TGTGCCAGCAGTTTGTTAGTCAACACCGGGGAGCTGTTTTTT. It specifies CASSLLVNTGELFF.

This chain joins TRBV12-3 or TRBV12-4 and TRBJ1-6; 7 bases are shared with TRBD1. After removal of 7 bases from V and 10 bases from J, the junction contained 7 bases not matched to a gene. The CDR3 contains 13 residues. CDR3 DNA sequence: TGTGCCAGCACCGACAGGGAGCAGTCACCCCTCCACTTT. This gives the protein CASTDREQSPLHF.

This sequence joins TRBV12-3 or TRBV12-4 and TRBJ2-6; D unresolved. The V and J ends lost 6 bases and 2 bases respectively, with 5 bases between them. The CDR3 has 13 amino acids. CDR3: CASRIAGANVLTF. As DNA, the CDR3 is TGTGCCAGCAGGATAGCTGGGGCCAACGTCCTGACTTTC.

The V gene is TRBV18, the J gene TRBJ2-7; the match to TRBD1 covers 10 bases. The CDR3 has 13 amino acids. CDR1 is KGHSH and CDR2 is LQKENI in the germline V gene. Trimming removed 3 bases from V and 6 bases from J; junction bases left unmatched: 2. Here the CDR3 DNA reads TGTGCCAGCTCACCCTGGACAGGGGGCGAGCAGTACGTC. Protein sequence: CASSPWTGGEQYV.

This chain uses TRBV2 with TRBJ1-2; tentative D call: TRBD1 (5 bases). This CDR3 region has 13 residues. V shed 2 bases and J shed 8 bases, with 12 bases lying between them. In germline, CDR1 is SNHLY, CDR2 FYNNEI. The DNA for the CDR3 is TGTGCCAGCAGTGAAAGACCAGGGATAGGCTACACCTTC. It is translated as CASSERPGIGYTF.

V usage is TRBV5-1 and J usage is TRBJ1-4, with 9 bases lining up with TRBD1. Losses at the gene ends were 4 bases for V and 6 bases for J; bases not matched to a gene: 7. The CDR3 contains 15 residues. Per the germline V gene, CDR1 is SGHRS and CDR2 is YFSETQ. CDR3 DNA: TGCGCCAGCAGCCAAAATACAGGGGGCGATGAAAAACTGTTTTTT. Its translation: CASSQNTGGDEKLFF.

This chain connects TRBV2 to TRBJ2-7; perhaps TRBD2 as D (6 bases). There are 15 residues in the CDR3. V shed 4 bases and J shed 4 bases, with 17 bases lying between them. Germline V lookup: CDR1 SNHLY, CDR2 FYNNEI. The CDR3 region has the DNA TGTGCCAGCAGTGGTGGGGCGCGGGACGGTTACGAGCAGTACGTC. Its translation is CASSGGARDGYEQYV.

The gene calls are TRBV5-1 and TRBJ2-1; 7 nucleotides line up with TRBD1. Germline assignment: CDR1 SGHRS and CDR2 YFSETQ. The CDR3 sequence is 14 residues long. Trimming removed 1 base from V and 3 bases from J; junction bases left unmatched: 1. CDR3 nucleotide sequence: TGCGCCAGCAGCTTGAGGGGGCTCTACAATGAGCAGTTCTTC. Its translation is CASSLRGLYNEQFF.

This clone is a singleton in its sample. The chain has TRBV5-1 and TRBJ2-3; D is unresolved. The CDR3 extends over 14 amino acids. The ends were cut back, 0 bases at V and 3 bases at J, with 8 bases in the middle. Germline CDR1 and CDR2: SGHRS and YFSETQ. The CDR3 loop reads CASSLDYNTDTQYF. DNA of the CDR3: TGCGCCAGCAGCTTGGACTATAATACAGATACGCAGTATTTT.

The CDR3 region is CASSQDTGSGTDTQYF. As DNA, the CDR3 is TGCGCCAGCAGCCAAGACACCGGGAGCGGCACAGATACGCAGTATTTT. The chain combines TRBV4-1 with TRBJ2-3, with a possible D match to TRBD2 (6 bases). Between the trimmed V and J ends, which lost 0 bases and 1 base, there was a span of 11 bases. Germline V gene data show CDR1 as MGHRA and CDR2 as YSYEKL. CDR3 length: 16 residues.

CDR3 residues: CASSEVSGSNEKLFF. The CDR3 DNA reads as TGTGCCAGCAGTGAAGTATCCGGTTCTAATGAAAAACTGTTTTTT. This chain joins TRBV6-1 and TRBJ1-4; the D is unclear. The CDR3 runs to 15 residues. V was trimmed by 1 base and J by 3 bases, leaving 9 bases between them. In germline, CDR1 is MNHNS, CDR2 SASEGT.

The V call is TRBV11-2, the J call TRBJ2-2; D is uncertain. V was trimmed by 4 bases and J by 0 bases, leaving 3 bases between them. Germline V lookup: CDR1 SGHAT, CDR2 FQNNGV. CDR3 length equals 13 residues. CDR3 protein: CASSSTNTGELFF. As DNA, the CDR3 is TGTGCCAGCAGCTCTACGAACACCGGGGAGCTGTTTTTT.

CDR3 coding DNA: TGTGCCAGCAGCTCACAGGGCGTTGGAGAGACCCAGTACTTC. Its protein product is CASSSQGVGETQYF. The rearrangement uses TRBV11-2 and TRBJ2-5, with a weak D call TRBD1 (6 bases). Trimming cost V 4 bases and J 4 bases, with 13 bases left between them. CDR3 length: 14 residues. CDR1 and CDR2 from the germline V gene are SGHAT and FQNNGV.

The chain links TRBV5-1 to TRBJ2-5, with TRBD1 matching over 11 bases. Germline V gene sequence: CDR1 SGHRS, CDR2 YFSETQ. This CDR3 region has 16 residues. Trimming at V came to 2 bases and at J to 5 bases, leaving 8 bases not matched to a gene. CDR3 in amino acids: CASSFLGQGAEETQYF. DNA for the CDR3: TGCGCCAGCAGCTTCCTCGGACAGGGGGCGGAGGAGACCCAGTACTTC.

J is TRBJ2-3 and V is TRBV5-1; D possibly corresponds to TRBD2 (6 bases). Per germline, CDR1 SGHRS and CDR2 YFSETQ. The CDR3 is made up of 14 amino acids. The V end was cut by 0 bases, the J end by 4 bases, with 9 bases between. The CDR3: CASSLAEGPDTQYF. CDR3 DNA sequence: TGCGCCAGCAGCTTGGCGGAGGGCCCAGATACGCAGTATTTT.